Listed here is a single T cell receptor beta chain. Per the germline V gene, CDR1 is SGHRS and CDR2 is YFSETQ. The V end lost 10 bases, the J end lost 0 bases, and 19 bases lay between the germline ends. The CDR3 is made up of 16 amino acids. This sample was taken from a study of cytomegalovirus exposure and HLA in healthy donors. Study-level background: Earlier results showed 90 million to 120 million unique TCR beta sequences derived from about 179 million T cells.

Amplification used 60 Vbeta primers and 13 Jbeta primers. Measured with immunoSEQ multiplex PCR; TCRdb has only the in-frame clones, and not every one. The sample lists about 170,000 clones, around three quarters occurring once. Sequencing input: PBMCs. This TCR was sampled from a woman in her twenties or thirties in good health and CMV-seropositive. This chain joins TRBV5-1 and TRBJ2-2; possibly TRBD1 for D (5 bases). The CDR3 spells CASRVGAGTNTGELFF. CDR3 nucleotide sequence: TGCGCCTCTCGGGTTGGGGCTGGCACGAACACCGGGGAGCTGTTTTTT.